The sample holds a few counts of the clone carrying this TCR beta chain. This record belongs to a study of human T cells and chemical hapten exposure. Across the study: Patients had diphenylcyclopropenone applied to the scalp weekly throughout the approximately 23-week study.

MiXCR, applied by TCRdb to the RACE reads, yields one record per CDR3 protein. This table holds approximately 80,000 distinct CDR3 sequences, 10% found once. Stated time point: patch test 2, 6 weeks after DPC sensitization. Regarding treatment: therapeutic diphenylcyclopropenone sensitization with weekly scalp DPC. Trimming stripped 1 base from V and 8 bases from J, with 12 bases between. Germline V lookup: CDR1 LGHDT, CDR2 YNNKEL (reference sequence). This CDR3 is 14 amino acids long. This sequence was found in a woman between 25 and 40 years old with alopecia areata. Some clones in this sample may be carry-over from other donors' samples. The chain couples TRBV3-1 to TRBJ2-1; either TRBD1 or TRBD2 may supply D (5 bases each). This material consisted of whole blood, taken in connection with sensitization to the hapten diphenylcyclopropenone (DPC). CDR3 sequence: CASSQASRGDEQFF. The CDR3, as DNA: TGTGCCAGCAGCCAAGCTTCCCGGGGCGATGAGCAGTTCTTC.